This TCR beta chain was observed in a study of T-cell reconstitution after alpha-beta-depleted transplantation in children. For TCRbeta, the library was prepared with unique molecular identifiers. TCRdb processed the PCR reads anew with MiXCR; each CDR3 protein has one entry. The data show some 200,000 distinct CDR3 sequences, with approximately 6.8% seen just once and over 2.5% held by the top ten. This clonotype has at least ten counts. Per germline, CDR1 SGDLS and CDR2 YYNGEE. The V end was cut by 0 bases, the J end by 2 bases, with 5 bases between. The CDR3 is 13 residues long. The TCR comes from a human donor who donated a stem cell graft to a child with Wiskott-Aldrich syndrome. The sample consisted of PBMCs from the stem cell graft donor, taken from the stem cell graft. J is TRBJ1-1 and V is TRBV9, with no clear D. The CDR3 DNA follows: TGTGCCAGCAGCGTAGCACCCAACACTGAAGCTTTCTTT. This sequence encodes CASSVAPNTEAFF.